This passage covers 14 T cell receptor beta chains from one sample sequenced in a study of shared clonotypes between healthy human individuals (TCRdb year 2020). The receptor library was made with the immunoSEQ multiplex PCR assay. What TCRdb holds here is the immuneACCESS table cut down to in-frame rearrangements. Part of the clones is not present; checked against another copy, under half of the missing clones reflect an unresolved V gene, and the others are unexplained. The sample table holds 1,400,000 or so clones, of which approximately 98.5% were seen once. Jointly, the top ten make up around 0.33% of the sample. The sample taken for sequencing was naive CD4+ T cells sorted from blood. In the paper's terms, the cell subset or site label means: CD45RA+ positively selected. The receptors shown here come from a man in his thirties or forties in good health.

This sequence joins TRBV18 and TRBJ1-3; D may be TRBD1 (6 bases). Looked up from germline, CDR1 is KGHSH and CDR2 is LQKENI. This CDR3 has 16 residues. The V end lost 3 bases, the J end lost 0 bases, and 12 bases lay between the germline ends. CDR3 sequence (DNA): TGTGCCAGCTCACCCACAGGGACCCTCTCTGGAAACACCATATATTTT. Protein sequence: CASSPTGTLSGNTIYF.

V and J are TRBV28 and TRBJ2-7, with a tentative D call TRBD1 (7 bases). Germline assignment: CDR1 MDHEN and CDR2 SYDVKM. This CDR3 is built from 15 residues. Trimming removed 5 bases from V and 0 bases from J, with 14 bases in between. CDR3 nucleotides: TGTGCCAGCAGTCCCGGAGGGGGCCTCTCCTACGAGCAGTACTTC. It encodes CASSPGGGLSYEQYF.

V usage is TRBV11-3 and J usage is TRBJ1-1; D not certain. Germline CDR1 SGHNT, CDR2 YENEEA. The CDR3 runs to 14 residues. Between the trimmed V and J ends, which lost 0 bases and 1 base, there was a span of 6 bases. CDR3 coding DNA: TGTGCCAGCAGCTTAGATAGTAGGAACACTGAAGCTTTCTTT. Translation gives CASSLDSRNTEAFF. The full variable domain, completed using reference TRBV11-3 and TRBJ1-1, is EAGVVQSPRYKIIEKKQPVAFWCNPISGHNTLYWYLQNLGQGPELLIRYENEEAVDDSQLPKDRFSAERLKGVDSTLKIQPAELGDSAVYLCASSLDSRNTEAFFGQGTRLTVV.

This clone has a single count. CDR3 protein: CAWRLSGGNQPQHF. The CDR3 DNA follows: TGTGCCTGGAGATTATCGGGAGGCAATCAGCCCCAGCATTTT. The chain employs TRBV30 and TRBJ1-5, with no clear D. Germline V gene lookup returns CDR1 GTSNPN and CDR2 SVGIG (reference sequence). The CDR3 contains 14 residues. Trimming shortened V by 3 bases and J by 2 bases, and 11 bases separated the two germline ends.

This clone was seen a single time. In DNA, the CDR3 is TGTGCCAGCAGCTTTAGCGGGAAAGCCTACAATGAGCAGTTCTTC. This sequence encodes CASSFSGKAYNEQFF. The chain couples TRBV28 to TRBJ2-1, with 8 bases lining up with TRBD2. V lost 6 bases to trimming and J lost 2 bases; unmatched junction nucleotides: 6. Germline lookup yields CDR1 MDHEN and CDR2 SYDVKM. The CDR3 contains 15 residues.

The V call is TRBV28, the J call TRBJ1-2, with D maybe TRBD1 (5 bases). Germline V gives CDR1 MDHEN, CDR2 SYDVKM. V was pared by 5 bases and J by 4 bases, with 11 bases between. The CDR3 is 13 amino acids. In nucleotides, the CDR3 is TGTGCCAGCAGTAGGCAGGGACTCTATGGCTACACCTTC. Amino acids: CASSRQGLYGYTF.

The gene calls are TRBV7-9 and TRBJ1-4; D remains unclear. The V end was cut by 2 bases, the J end by 8 bases, with 6 bases between. Germline V gives CDR1 SEHNR, CDR2 FQNEAQ (reference sequence). This CDR3 is 12 amino acids long. The CDR3 DNA is TGTGCCAGCAGCTTAACCGGCGAAAAACTGTTTTTT. It specifies CASSLTGEKLFF.

This chain connects TRBV14 to TRBJ2-1, with 8 bases identical to TRBD2. The CDR3 contains 17 residues. Germline-derived CDR1 and CDR2 are SGHDN and FVKESK. The V and J ends lost 4 bases and 6 bases, in that order; junction bases with no gene match: 14. The CDR3 bases are TGTGCCAGCAGCCGGCTTACCGGGACTAGTTACGGCAATGAGCAGTTCTTC. Its protein is CASSRLTGTSYGNEQFF.

V and J are TRBV11-2 and TRBJ2-7; D gene ambiguous. Trimming removed 2 bases from V and 4 bases from J, with 21 bases in between. Germline CDR1 SGHAT, CDR2 FQNNGV. The CDR3 runs 17 residues. The CDR3 DNA follows: TGTGCCAGCAGCTTAAAAGGAGCGAGACTGCCTCCTTACGAGCAGTACTTC. Translating gives CASSLKGARLPPYEQYF.

J is TRBJ2-3 and V is TRBV20-1; D is uncertain. Germline CDR1 and CDR2: DFQATT and SNEGSKA (reference sequence). Deletions cut 7 bases from V and 3 bases from J, with 8 bases between. This CDR3 region has 11 residues. The CDR3 here is CSGRSTDTQYF. CDR3 DNA: TGCAGTGGGAGATCGACAGATACGCAGTATTTT.

This sequence joins TRBV7-6 and TRBJ2-3; TRBD2 matches at 10 bases. Unmatched junction bases numbered 11, after V lost 5 bases and J lost 9 bases. Germline V gives CDR1 SGHVS, CDR2 FNYEAQ. This CDR3 region has 15 residues. The chain's CDR3 is CASSGGTSDPGTQYF. The CDR3 coding sequence is TGTGCCAGCAGCGGGGGGACTAGCGACCCAGGCACGCAGTATTTT.

V usage is TRBV28 and J usage is TRBJ1-2; 8 bases map to TRBD1. Germline V gene lookup returns CDR1 MDHEN and CDR2 SYDVKM. CDR3 length: 14 residues. Losses at the gene ends were 7 bases for V and 8 bases for J; bases not matched to a gene: 12. The CDR3 region is CASTNTQGGRGYTF. The CDR3 bases are TGTGCCAGCACCAATACACAGGGGGGGAGAGGCTACACCTTC.

The chain recombines TRBV7-9 with TRBJ2-7; 7 positions match TRBD1. Losses at the gene ends were 1 base for V and 0 bases for J; bases not matched to a gene: 6. The CDR3 is made up of 16 amino acids. Germline CDR1 is SEHNR and CDR2 is FQNEAQ (reference sequence). As DNA, the CDR3 is TGTGCCAGCAGCTTAGGGTTGGGGACAGCCTCCTACGAGCAGTACTTC. It translates to CASSLGLGTASYEQYF.

The gene calls are TRBV28 and TRBJ2-7, with 10 bases identical to TRBD2. CDR3 length equals 18 residues. V dropped 3 bases and J dropped 0; count of bases not matched to a gene: 11. Germline CDR1 MDHEN, CDR2 SYDVKM. The CDR3 DNA reads as TGTGCCAGCAGTTTTGGGTCCGGACTAGCGGTTAGCTCCTACGAGCAGTACTTC. Protein product: CASSFGSGLAVSSYEQYF.